The 4 T cell receptor beta chains below come from one sample, sequenced in a study of radiotherapy plus CTLA-4 blockade in lung cancer (dated by TCRdb to 2017 to 2018). The receptor library was made with the immunoSEQ multiplex PCR assay. This immuneACCESS table, as held by TCRdb, lists in-frame sequences with V and J called but not all clones. Of the missing ones, under half trace to an unresolved V gene in checked studies; the others have no known cause. The table for this sample lists roughly 30,000 clones; approximately 77% of them were counted only once. The top ten clones comprise 20% to 25% of the sample. The sample consisted of peripheral blood, taken from a patient treated with radiotherapy plus ipilimumab. The receptors were gathered from a human donor with non-small cell lung cancer that progressed on radiotherapy plus ipilimumab.

The chain recombines TRBV28 with TRBJ1-1; D is perhaps TRBD1 (6 bases). The germline CDR1 and CDR2 sequences are MDHEN and SYDVKM. V was cut by 5 bases and J by 0 bases, with 19 bases left in between. The CDR3 totals 17 residues. This CDR3 reads CASSTGGAGDLNTEAFF. DNA for the CDR3: TGTGCCAGCAGTACCGGGGGGGCAGGGGACCTGAACACTGAAGCTTTCTTT.

J is TRBJ1-4 and V is TRBV7-9; 7 nucleotides agree with TRBD1. With V trimmed by 0 bases and J by 8 bases, 6 bases remained unmatched. This CDR3 is built from 15 residues. Germline CDR1 reads SEHNR; CDR2 reads FQNEAQ (reference sequence). The CDR3 DNA sequence: TGTGCCAGCAGCTTAGCGGCCAGGGGGGGAGAAAAACTGTTTTTT. It encodes CASSLAARGGEKLFF. Looking up the rest from reference TRBV7-9 and TRBJ1-4 gives the full variable domain: DTGVSQNPRHKITKRGQNVTFRCDPISEHNRLYWYRQTLGQGPEFLTYFQNEAQLEKSRLLSDRFSAERPKGSFSTLEIQRTEQGDSAMYLCASSLAARGGEKLFFGSGTQLSVL.

The V call is TRBV29-1, the J call TRBJ2-2; D tentatively reads TRBD1 or TRBD2 (6 bases each). The V end was cut by 1 base, the J end by 4 bases, with 13 bases between. Per germline, CDR1 SQVTM and CDR2 ANQGSEA. CDR3 length: 15 amino acids. The DNA of the CDR3 is TGCAGCGTTGAAGTTGCGGGACAAATCACCGGGGAGCTGTTTTTT. It encodes CSVEVAGQITGELFF.

This sequence joins TRBV5-8 and TRBJ1-2; tentatively, D is TRBD1 (6 bases). There are 16 residues in the CDR3. Germline lookup yields CDR1 SGHTS and CDR2 YDEGEE. V dropped 0 bases and J dropped 4 bases, with 16 bases sitting between them. CDR3 residues: CASSLEWTVQSYGYTF. The DNA for the CDR3 is TGTGCCAGCAGCTTGGAGTGGACAGTTCAATCCTATGGCTACACCTTC.